These 25 T cell receptor beta chains originate from one sample sequenced in a study of blood T cell repertoires in COVID-19. This table comes from immunoSEQ multiplex PCR, and its TCRdb copy is limited to in-frame clones, with some not included. The repertoire includes about 200,000 clones, over 70% of them detected once, and 27% sits in the top ten. Sample: peripheral blood. Receptors were obtained from a man aged 35 to 55 with acute or convalescent COVID-19.

This chain uses TRBV5-1 with TRBJ1-4; 8 bases match TRBD1. The CDR3 spans 14 residues. After removal of 4 bases from V and 5 bases from J, the junction contained 4 bases not matched to a gene. Germline CDR1 is SGHRS and CDR2 is YFSETQ. This chain's CDR3 is CASSLGTGNEKLFF. The CDR3 nucleotides read TGCGCCAGCAGCCTCGGGACAGGAAATGAAAAACTGTTTTTT.

The V gene is TRBV13, the J gene TRBJ2-3, with D possibly TRBD2 on 7 matching bases. Germline lookup yields CDR1 PRHDT and CDR2 FYEKMQ (reference sequence). The germline V and J ends were trimmed by 5 bases and 4 bases, with 22 bases remaining between them. The CDR3 extends over 17 amino acids. The CDR3 region is CASSLDQGQRDADTQYF. CDR3 in DNA: TGTGCCAGCAGCCTTGACCAGGGGCAGCGGGACGCAGATACGCAGTATTTT. Full variable domain (missing parts from reference TRBV13 and TRBJ2-3): AAGVIQSPRHLIKEKRETATLKCYPIPRHDTVYWYQQGPGQDPQFLISFYEKMQSDKGSIPDRFSAQQFSDYHSELNMSSLELGDSALYFCASSLDQGQRDADTQYFGPGTRLTVL.

The chain links TRBV6-4 to TRBJ1-5; 8 bases match TRBD1. CDR1 is MRHNA, CDR2 SNTAGT, per germline. Germline trimming cut 6 bases from V and 6 bases from J; bases unmatched to any gene: 7. This CDR3 spans 14 amino acids. The CDR3 bases are TGTGCCAGCAGCCCCAACAGGGGGGGTCAGCCCCAGCATTTT. This codes for CASSPNRGGQPQHF.

In its sample, this clone was seen once. This chain joins TRBV5-1 and TRBJ2-2; TRBD1 matches 7 bases. The CDR3 is 15 amino acids. V shed 6 bases and J 0 bases; nucleotides not matched to a gene: 5. From germline, CDR1 is SGHRS and CDR2 YFSETQ. CDR3 nucleotide sequence: TGCGCCAGCACTCCGGGACAGCCGAACACCGGGGAGCTGTTTTTT. Its translation is CASTPGQPNTGELFF.

The gene calls are TRBV5-5 and TRBJ2-2; 10 bases are a match to TRBD2. After removal of 4 bases from V and 2 bases from J, the junction contained 14 bases not matched to a gene. CDR1 SGHKS and CDR2 YYEKEE come from the germline V gene (reference sequence). The CDR3 is 19 residues long. The CDR3 here is CASSPQAGGTISNTGELFF. The CDR3 DNA reads TGTGCCAGCAGCCCTCAAGCGGGAGGGACGATTTCAAACACCGGGGAGCTGTTTTTT.

The chain carries TRBV11-2 and TRBJ2-1; D is uncertain. There are 16 residues in the CDR3. Germline-derived CDR1 and CDR2 are SGHAT and FQNNGV. The V gene lost 7 bases and the J gene lost 0 bases, with 16 bases spanning the gap. CDR3: CASTPPGSRSYNEQFF. CDR3 bases: TGTGCCAGCACCCCGCCAGGCTCACGCTCCTACAATGAGCAGTTCTTC.

The rearrangement uses TRBV5-1 and TRBJ1-6; 7 bases are shared with TRBD1. This CDR3 has 14 residues. Germline CDR1 and CDR2: SGHRS and YFSETQ. The J segment lost 5 bases and the V segment lost 3 bases, leaving 2 bases of the junction unmatched. The chain's CDR3 is CASSWGTDNSPLHF. The DNA of the CDR3 is TGCGCCAGCAGCTGGGGGACAGATAATTCACCCCTCCACTTT. The full variable domain, its missing parts supplied by reference TRBV5-1 and TRBJ1-6, is KAGVTQTPRYLIKTRGQQVTLSCSPISGHRSVSWYQQTPGQGLQFLFEYFSETQRNKGNFPGRFSGRQFSNSRSEMNVSTLELGDSALYLCASSWGTDNSPLHFGNGTRLTVT.

This chain joins TRBV12-3 or TRBV12-4 and TRBJ1-2, with a possible D match to TRBD1 (6 bases). The CDR3 has 13 amino acids. V shed 5 bases and J shed 8 bases, with 15 bases lying between them. The CDR3 region has the DNA TGTGCCAGCAGTGGGACACTCCTAGGAGGCTACACCTTC. This gives the protein CASSGTLLGGYTF.

This chain connects TRBV19 to TRBJ2-5, with 9 bases identical to TRBD1. V gave up 8 bases and J gave up 5 bases; unmatched junction bases: 6. Germline V gene lookup returns CDR1 LNHDA and CDR2 SQIVND (reference sequence). CDR3 length equals 13 residues. The CDR3 reads CASGTGRGETQYF. CDR3 nucleotides: TGTGCCAGTGGGACAGGGCGTGGGGAGACCCAGTACTTC. Full variable domain (outside the CDR3, taken from reference TRBV19 and TRBJ2-5): DGGITQSPKYLFRKEGQNVTLSCEQNLNHDAMYWYRQDPGQGLRLIYYSQIVNDFQKGDIAEGYSVSREKKESFPLTVTSAQKNPTAFYLCASGTGRGETQYFGPGTRLLVL.

V usage is TRBV19 and J usage is TRBJ2-1, with D hard to call. Germline V gives CDR1 LNHDA, CDR2 SQIVND (reference sequence). CDR3 size: 15 residues. Trimming removed 3 bases at V and 3 bases at J, with 12 bases between. The CDR3 bases are TGTGCCAGTAGTATCAGGCTCACCTACTACAATGAGCAGTTCTTC. Its translation: CASSIRLTYYNEQFF.

V is TRBV7-6 and J is TRBJ1-2, with D uncertain. Germline V gene sequence: CDR1 SGHVS, CDR2 FNYEAQ. V was trimmed by 5 bases and J by 5 bases, leaving 15 bases between them. The CDR3 consists of 14 residues. The CDR3 DNA reads as TGTGCCAGCAGCCTCTTGGAGGGTCGGTATGGCTACACCTTC. Translated, it gives CASSLLEGRYGYTF.

The rearrangement links TRBV14 to TRBJ2-1, with D possibly matching TRBD2 (5 bases). Germline-derived CDR1 and CDR2 are SGHDN and FVKESK. CDR3 size: 15 residues. V lost 3 bases, J lost 5 bases, and 14 bases lay in between. In DNA, the CDR3 is TGTGCCAGCAGCCAGCAGCTGAGCGGAAACAATGAGCAGTTCTTC. Amino acids: CASSQQLSGNNEQFF.

V gene TRBV27 combines with J gene TRBJ1-4; D might be TRBD1 (6 bases). This CDR3 has 19 amino acids. Deletions cut 2 bases from V and 1 base from J, with 20 bases between. Germline loops: CDR1 MNHEY, CDR2 SMNVEV (reference sequence). The CDR3 nucleotides read TGTGCCAGCAGTTTACCTCCTGATACTGGACAGAGAACTAATGAAAAACTGTTTTTT. Amino acid sequence: CASSLPPDTGQRTNEKLFF.

The chain carries TRBV25-1 and TRBJ1-6; D remains unclear. This CDR3 contains 15 residues. Germline loops: CDR1 MGHDK, CDR2 SYGVNS. V was trimmed by 8 bases and J by 7 bases, leaving 18 bases between them. The CDR3 DNA sequence: TGTGCCAGCGAAGGACCTCCGGGAAGCAATTCACCCCTCCACTTT. This codes for CASEGPPGSNSPLHF.

The chain uses TRBV15 and TRBJ2-7, with D possibly being TRBD1 (6 bases). CDR1 is LNHNV and CDR2 is YYDKDF in the germline V gene (reference sequence). Trimming removed 0 bases at V and 1 base at J, with 10 bases between. The CDR3 runs 15 residues. The CDR3 nucleotides are TGTGCCACCAGCAGAGATTTGGACAGTTCCTACGAGCAGTACTTC. Protein sequence: CATSRDLDSSYEQYF.

The rearrangement joins TRBV19 to TRBJ2-1, with 12 nucleotides matching TRBD2. In germline, CDR1 is LNHDA, CDR2 SQIVND (reference sequence). The CDR3 is 15 amino acids. Trimming took 3 bases from V and 9 from J; bases not matched to a gene: 6. The DNA for the CDR3 is TGTGCCAGTAGTATCGGACTAGCGGGACGGAGTGAGCAGTTCTTC. This gives the protein CASSIGLAGRSEQFF.

The rearrangement joins TRBV6-5 to TRBJ2-1; D is undetermined. Germline CDR1 and CDR2: MNHEY and SVGAGI. CDR3 size: 12 residues. The V end lost 4 bases, the J end lost 7 bases, and 8 bases lay between the germline ends. CDR3 nucleotides: TGTGCCAGCAGTTCCCGAACTAATGAGCAGTTCTTC. Translating it yields CASSSRTNEQFF.

In this sample, this clone turned up once. This chain joins TRBV5-1 and TRBJ2-3; a weak D match, TRBD2 (6 bases). Germline V gives CDR1 SGHRS, CDR2 YFSETQ. This CDR3 is built from 13 residues. The germline V and J ends were trimmed by 4 bases and 6 bases, with 12 bases remaining between them. The CDR3 region is CASSPPRGDTQYF. The CDR3 DNA sequence: TGCGCCAGCAGCCCACCCCGGGGGGATACGCAGTATTTT.

V usage is TRBV6-1 and J usage is TRBJ1-5, with D maybe TRBD1 (5 bases). V was trimmed by 1 base and J by 2 bases, leaving 9 bases between them. The CDR3 contains 15 residues. Germline V lookup: CDR1 MNHNS, CDR2 SASEGT. The CDR3 region has the DNA TGTGCCAGCAGTGAAGGGGGCCTGGGCAATCAGCCCCAGCATTTT. Its translation is CASSEGGLGNQPQHF.

This clone is a singleton in its sample. The rearrangement uses TRBV4-2 and TRBJ2-3; 7 bases align to TRBD2. The CDR3 loop spans 16 amino acids. V was pared by 1 base and J by 1 base, with 5 bases of the junction left unmatched. Germline CDR1 is LGHNA and CDR2 is YNFKEQ. The CDR3 spells CASSQATGRGTDTQYF. CDR3 DNA sequence: TGTGCCAGCAGCCAAGCAACTGGGAGGGGCACAGATACGCAGTATTTT.

V gene TRBV6-2 or TRBV6-3 combines with J gene TRBJ2-1, with D possibly TRBD2 on 5 matching bases. The germline V gene encodes CDR1 MNHEY and CDR2 SVGEGT. The length of the CDR3 is 14 residues. Trimming took off 6 bases at V and 6 bases at J, with 15 bases between the two ends. The CDR3 sequence is CASSLTSAINEQFF. The CDR3 DNA reads as TGTGCCAGCAGCCTAACTAGTGCTATCAATGAGCAGTTCTTC.

This clone was recorded once. CDR3 in DNA: TGTGCCAGCAGTGAAACTCTGGGCGTAAGGTCAGGTGATGGCTACACCTTC. Its protein product is CASSETLGVRSGDGYTF. The genes are TRBV6-1 and TRBJ1-2; unclear D gene. This CDR3 contains 17 residues. Looked up from germline, CDR1 is MNHNS and CDR2 is SASEGT. The ends were cut back, 2 bases at V and 6 bases at J, with 22 bases in the middle.

The chain recombines TRBV5-8 with TRBJ1-1; D is unresolved. CDR1 and CDR2 from the germline V gene are SGHTS and YDEGEE. The CDR3 totals 13 residues. V lost 2 bases to trimming and J lost 2 bases, with 7 bases between them. The CDR3 DNA sequence: TGTGCCAGCAGCTTCCGGGGAAACACTGAAGCTTTCTTT. Amino acids: CASSFRGNTEAFF.

The V call is TRBV5-4, the J call TRBJ2-7, with 10 bases that match TRBD2. The V gene's germline CDR1 is SGHNT and CDR2 YYREEE (reference sequence). Unmatched junction bases numbered 6, after V lost 4 bases and J lost 2 bases. This CDR3 spans 15 amino acids. In DNA form, the CDR3 reads TGTGCCAGCAGCCTGAGACTAGCGGGCACCTACGAGCAGTACTTC. Protein product: CASSLRLAGTYEQYF. Using reference TRBV5-4 and TRBJ2-7 for the parts outside the CDR3, the full variable domain is ETGVTQSPTHLIKTRGQQVTLRCSSQSGHNTVSWYQQALGQGPQFIFQYYREEENGRGNFPPRFSGLQFPNYSSELNVNALELDDSALYLCASSLRLAGTYEQYFGPGTRLTVT.

The rearrangement uses TRBV11-2 and TRBJ1-2, with D perhaps matching TRBD1 (6 bases). Trimming removed 5 bases at V and 8 bases at J, with 15 bases between. The CDR3 totals 13 residues. Germline assignment: CDR1 SGHAT and CDR2 FQNNGV. CDR3 DNA sequence: TGTGCCAGCAGCCGGGGGGGGCGCGAGGGCTACACCTTC. This sequence encodes CASSRGGREGYTF. Based on the CDR3 plus reference TRBV11-2 and TRBJ1-2, the full variable domain is EAGVAQSPRYKIIEKRQSVAFWCNPISGHATLYWYQQILGQGPKLLIQFQNNGVVDDSQLPKDRFSAERLKGVDSTLKIQPAKLEDSAVYLCASSRGGREGYTFGSGTRLTVV.